This is a list of T cell receptor beta chains from one sample in a study of T cell responses to AZD1222 COVID-19 vaccine. Sequenced by immunoSEQ multiplex PCR; TCRdb stores in-frame clones only, minus some. Here the sample spans more than 100,000 clones, approximately 85% being singletons. The specimen was peripheral blood, collected on day 0 of AZD1222 vaccination. These receptors all stem from an adult in good health. Both conserved end residues are trimmed from each CDR3.

length: 11; J: TRBJ2-2; V: TRBV27; CDR3: ARELENTGELF
length: 10; J: TRBJ2-7; V: TRBV14; CDR3: ASSQESGGQY
length: 12; J: TRBJ1-3; V: TRBV10-3; CDR3: AISGTDSGNTIY
length: 12; J: TRBJ1-2; V: TRBV11-2; CDR3: ASSFAPSGYGYT
length: 14; J: TRBJ2-1; V: TRBV7-2; CDR3: ASSFLPVPFDNEQF
length: 12; J: TRBJ2-7; V: TRBV9; CDR3: ASSVASQGVEQY
length: 11; J: TRBJ2-7; V: TRBV18; CDR3: ASTRVTGFEQY
length: 14; J: TRBJ1-2; V: TRBV19; CDR3: ASSRLTGPANYGYT
length: 12; J: TRBJ1-1; V: TRBV7-2; CDR3: ASSPNRRDAEAF
length: 11; J: TRBJ1-1; V: TRBV5-4; CDR3: ASSLDTRTEAF
length: 9; J: TRBJ1-3; V: TRBV20-1; CDR3: SAHVGDTIY
length: 15; J: TRBJ2-7; V: TRBV5-4; CDR3: ASSLAPGGGTGYEQY
length: 13; J: TRBJ1-6; V: TRBV2; CDR3: ASRMGSSYNSPLH
length: 13; J: TRBJ1-5; V: TRBV7-8; CDR3: ASSPNRGWDQPQH
length: 9; J: TRBJ1-1; V: TRBV28; CDR3: ASSTGPEAF
length: 11; J: TRBJ1-5; V: TRBV6-4; CDR3: ASGVRGYQPQH
length: 12; J: TRBJ1-2; V: TRBV27; CDR3: ASSPRGRNYGYT
length: 13; J: TRBJ2-1; V: TRBV2; CDR3: ASSYTGGARNEQF
length: 12; J: TRBJ2-7; V: TRBV21-1; CDR3: ASTPRGLDYEQY
length: 14; J: TRBJ2-7; V: TRBV19; CDR3: ASSAGTGGNSYEQY
length: 12; J: TRBJ1-6; V: TRBV19; CDR3: ASSTTGGRSPLH
length: 13; J: TRBJ2-1; V: TRBV11-2; CDR3: ASSSGTEVWSNQF
length: 13; J: TRBJ2-1; V: TRBV3-1/TRBV3-2; CDR3: ASSQAIQKDNEQF
length: 13; J: TRBJ1-2; V: TRBV7-2; CDR3: ASSSRQGQNYGYT
length: 13; J: TRBJ2-7; V: TRBV7-2; CDR3: ASSQRRANFYEQY
length: 11; J: TRBJ2-5; V: TRBV5-6; CDR3: ASSPGQVETQY
length: 13; J: TRBJ2-3; V: TRBV3-1/TRBV3-2; CDR3: ASSLGTGGVGTQY
length: 10; J: TRBJ2-2; V: TRBV12-3/TRBV12-4; CDR3: ASSQGTGELF
length: 14; J: TRBJ2-1; V: TRBV5-6; CDR3: ASSLHVGPNYNEQF
length: 11; J: TRBJ1-2; V: TRBV7-9; CDR3: ASSFPGGDGYT
length: 16; J: TRBJ2-2; V: TRBV28; CDR3: ASSLHGGGPASTGELF
length: 12; J: TRBJ2-5; V: TRBV5-1; CDR3: ASSLMLGLETQY
length: 13; J: TRBJ2-7; V: TRBV6-2/TRBV6-3; CDR3: ASSYSWAGDYEQY
length: 12; J: TRBJ1-1; V: TRBV7-9; CDR3: ASSLFDSLTEAF
length: 16; J: TRBJ1-6; V: TRBV6-1; CDR3: ASSVPIYRGGDNSPLH
length: 14; J: TRBJ1-5; V: TRBV19; CDR3: ASSTTGGGSNQPQH
length: 12; J: TRBJ1-2; V: TRBV7-2; CDR3: ASSPWFGNYGYT
length: 10; J: TRBJ2-2; V: TRBV7-9; CDR3: ASSPSTGELF
length: 12; J: TRBJ1-2; V: TRBV7-2; CDR3: ASSSFRVDYGYT
length: 13; J: TRBJ2-1; V: TRBV7-2; CDR3: ASSLTGDSRLEQF
length: 10; J: TRBJ1-2; V: TRBV29-1; CDR3: SVATANYGYT
length: 16; J: TRBJ2-3; V: TRBV4-2; CDR3: ASSHAGAAITSTDTQY
length: 11; J: TRBJ2-1; V: TRBV3-1/TRBV3-2; CDR3: ASSQAGLGGQF
length: 13; J: TRBJ1-4; V: TRBV11-2; CDR3: ASSSPGQGAEKLF
length: 12; J: TRBJ2-2; V: TRBV9; CDR3: ASSVGTNTGELF